The clone carrying this TCR beta chain was observed a handful of times. Antigen: not known. TCRdb reprocessed the 5' RACE reads with MiXCR, giving one entry per CDR3 protein. The sample lists some 500,000 distinct CDR3 sequences, roughly 14% occurring once. This entry is derived from a study of T cells after yellow fever vaccination. The study, taken as a whole, reports: Weaker, the secondary response had a peak occurring faster, on day 5 versus 15. Clonotypes appearing in both CD4 and CD8 compartments existed, and their share was small.

This CDR3 spans 14 amino acids. The germline V gene encodes CDR1 SEHNR and CDR2 FQNEAQ (reference sequence). V dropped 5 bases and J dropped 10 bases, with 17 bases sitting between them. The input for sequencing was PBMCs, taken on the day of the yellow fever booster vaccination. The rearrangement links TRBV7-9 to TRBJ1-4; maybe TRBD1 (5 bases). The receptor was derived from a man aged 25 to 40 who received the YFV17D yellow fever vaccine. The DNA of the CDR3 is TGTGCCAGCAGCCAAGGGGCAGGCCACGGAAAACTGTTTTTT. Protein: CASSQGAGHGKLFF.